The rows below give T cell receptor beta chains drawn from one sample of a study of tumor-infiltrating lymphocytes in primary liver carcinoma. TCRdb independently ran MiXCR on the multiplex PCR reads; one entry per CDR3 protein. The sample includes 75,000 to 80,000 distinct CDR3 sequences, 69% seen only once; the top ten take less than 30%. Input material: tumor-adjacent normal liver tissue. Receptors originate from a man aged 40-49 years with primary liver carcinoma and hepatitis B virus infection. The CDR3 runs from the conserved cysteine through the conserved F or W. D genes are given only for firm matches. Clone size appears in some rows only: once, few, many, or a class for an expanded clone.

once,-,TRBJ1-1,TRBV11-2,CASSLGLNTEAIF,TGCGCCAGCAGCTTAGGCCTGAACACTGAAGCCATCTTT
many,-,TRBJ2-6,TRBV4-1,CASSQEGLGSGANVLTF,TGCGCCAGCAGCCAAGAGGGGTTGGGGTCTGGGGCCAACGTCCTGACTTTC
-,-,TRBJ2-1,TRBV11-2,CTSAFYNEQFF,TGTACCAGCGCGTTCTACAATGAACAGTTCTTC
-,TRBD1,TRBJ1-2,TRBV12-3/TRBV12-4,CASSLRGTDGYTF,TGTGCCAGCAGTTTACGGGGGACAGACGGCTACACCTTC
-,-,TRBJ1-1,TRBV16,CARSQGFMNSEAFF,TGTGCCAGGAGCCAAGGTTTTATGAACTCTGAAGCTTTCTTT
-,-,TRBJ2-7,TRBV6-5,CANSPRGAGTREQYF,TGTGCCAACAGTCCCCGGGGGGCAGGGACTCGCGAGCAGTACTTC
many,TRBD2,TRBJ2-2,TRBV6-2/TRBV6-3,CASSYRLAGADGELFF,TGTGCCAGCAGTTATCGGCTAGCGGGAGCCGACGGGGAGCTGTTTTTT
-,TRBD2,TRBJ2-1,TRBV7-8,CASSLLGGSGRTNEHLF,TGTGCTAGCAGCTTGTTAGGGGGTAGCGGGAGAACCAATGAGCATCTCTTC
-,TRBD1,TRBJ1-6,TRBV10-3,CGISGTVGSPLHF,TGTGGCATCAGTGGGACAGTGGGTTCACCCCTCCACTTT
-,TRBD2,TRBJ2-3,TRBV7-9,CASSSFPQWIAGSIDTQYF,TGTGCCAGCAGCTCATTCCCCCAATGGATAGCGGGGTCCATAGATACGCAGTATTTT
-,TRBD2,TRBJ2-2,TRBV28,CASCLLRGRELFF,TGTGCCAGCTGTTTACTCAGAGGGAGGGAACTGTTTTTT
-,-,TRBJ2-7,TRBV4-3,CASSQEWGYSSSYQQYF,TGCGCCAGCAGCCAAGAGTGGGGCTACTCTTCCTCCTACCAGCAGTACTTC
few,-,TRBJ2-5,TRBV5-1,CASSLELNEETQYF,TGCGCCAGCAGCTTGGAACTAAATGAGGAGACCCAGTACTTC
few,TRBD2,TRBJ2-1,TRBV4-1,CASSQGASGTYNEQLF,TGCGCCAGCAGCCAGGGGGCTAGCGGGACCTACAATGAGCAGCTCTTC
-,-,TRBJ2-7,TRBV6-5,CISSYSRSHEQYF,TGTATCAGCAGTTACAGTCGTTCCCACGAGCAGTACTTC
-,TRBD1,TRBJ2-2,TRBV6-5,CASSSTGDWSTDTGELFF,TGTGCTAGCAGTTCAACAGGGGATTGGAGTACGGACACCGGGGAGCTGTTTTTT
-,-,TRBJ2-1,TRBV5-6,CVSSLEGGSSYIEQFF,TGTGTCAGCAGCTTGGAAGGTGGGAGCTCCTACATTGAGCAGTTCTTC
-,TRBD2,TRBJ2-7,TRBV6-6,CAGSSSREVSYVQYF,TGTGCCGGCAGTTCTAGCCGGGAGGTCTCGTACGTGCAGTACTTC
many,TRBD2,TRBJ2-1,TRBV5-6,CASSLAGVVSGRIDEQFF,TGTGCCAGCAGCTTGGCCGGGGTCGTTAGCGGGAGAATCGATGAGCAGTTCTTC
many,-,TRBJ1-6,TRBV7-8,CASSLYLPNSPLHF,TGTGCCAGCAGCCTTTACTTGCCGAATTCACCCCTCCACTTT
-,-,TRBJ2-1,TRBV11-1,CAISSNGMSGLFNEQFF,TGTGCCATCAGCTCAAACGGGATGAGCGGGTTGTTTAATGAGCAGTTCTTC
-,-,TRBJ2-2,TRBV4-2,CASSQEIARADTGELFF,TGTGCCAGCAGCCAAGAGATAGCGAGGGCGGACACCGGGGAGCTGTTTTTT
-,-,TRBJ2-7,TRBV11-2,CASNFDGSYEQYF,TGTGCAAGCAACTTTGATGGCTCATACGAGCAGTACTTC
-,-,TRBJ1-5,TRBV6-2/TRBV6-3,CAGSSWGRVQPQHF,TGTGCCGGCAGTTCATGGGGGAGGGTTCAGCCCCAGCATTTC
-,TRBD1,TRBJ1-5,TRBV6-1,CASIFTFGQGGDHPQHF,TGTGCCAGCATATTCACCTTCGGACAGGGAGGCGATCATCCCCAGCATTTT
few,TRBD2,TRBJ2-5,TRBV4-3,CASSQLLSGSGQYF,TGCGCCAGCAGCCAACTCCTTAGCGGGAGTGGGCAGTACTTC
-,-,TRBJ1-5,TRBV29-1,CSVVFVGVSAQHF,TGCAGCGTTGTGTTTGTGGGAGTATCAGCCCAGCATTTT
-,TRBD1,TRBJ1-5,TRBV4-1,CASSQGARTNQPQHF,TGTGCCAGCAGCCAGGGGGCAAGGACCAATCAGCCCCAACATTTT
-,-,TRBJ2-7,TRBV5-6,CASNLWGSSYEQYF,TGTGCCAGCAACTTATGGGGAAGCTCCTACGAGCAGTACTTC
-,-,TRBJ1-3,TRBV11-2,CANSLGTLASIYF,TGTGCCAACAGCTTGGGGACGTTGGCCTCCATATACTTT
many,TRBD1,TRBJ1-1,TRBV5-1,CASSSRDRYTEAFF,TGCGCCAGCAGCTCCCGGGACAGATACACTGAAGCTTTCTTT
-,TRBD2,TRBJ2-7,TRBV11-2,CASSYRTTGRAGYEQYF,TGTGCCAGCAGCTATCGGACTACCGGGAGGGCCGGCTACGAGCAGTATTTC
-,-,TRBJ2-1,TRBV29-1,CSVATFRPRSRQELFF,TGCAGCGTCGCCACGTTTCGGCCCAGGTCCCGTCAAGAGCTCTTCTTC
many,TRBD2,TRBJ2-2,TRBV12-3/TRBV12-4,CASSLSGTSGLNTGELFF,TGTGCCAGCAGTTTATCCGGGACTAGCGGGTTGAACACCGGGGAGCTGTTTTTT
few,TRBD2,TRBJ2-5,TRBV20-1,CSAAVIAGQETQYF,TGCAGTGCTGCCGTAATAGCGGGACAAGAGACCCAGTACTTC
many,TRBD2,TRBJ2-2,TRBV12-3/TRBV12-4,CASSVGGGVNTGELFF,TGTGCCAGCAGTGTTGGGGGAGGGGTTAACACCGGGGAGCTGTTTTTT
-,-,TRBJ2-1,TRBV24-1,CAAGRYDEQFF,TGTGCCGCGGGGCGGTATGATGAGCAGTTCTTC
once,-,TRBJ2-5,TRBV11-2,CASNLYFLETQYF,TGTGCCAGCAACTTATATTTTCTGGAGACCCAGTACTTC
-,-,TRBJ2-7,TRBV10-2,CASRYYPDEQYF,TGCGCCAGCAGGTACTATCCTGACGAGCAGTACTTC
-,TRBD1,TRBJ2-3,TRBV7-7,CASSPGPGTGGDTQYF,TGTGCCAGCAGCCCGGGACCCGGGACAGGGGGTGATACGCAGTATTTT